Presented here are 3 T cell receptor beta chains from one specimen sequenced in a study of identical twins. TCRdb re-derived calls from the 5' RACE reads in MiXCR, one entry per CDR3 protein. The table includes hundreds of thousands of distinct CDR3 sequences, approximately 13% detected once. These data were likewise used in another study, on yellow fever vaccine responses in identical twins.

Sequencing used PBMCs. The receptors come from a woman between 18 and 30 years old in good health.

This clonotype has a single count. The rearrangement joins TRBV18 to TRBJ2-7, with D possibly TRBD2 on 6 matching bases. The CDR3 sequence is 14 residues long. The germline V and J ends were trimmed by 3 bases and 1 base, with 10 bases remaining between them. Germline V CDR1 and CDR2: KGHSH, LQKENI. The CDR3 nucleotides are TGTGCCAGCTCACCTTCCGGGGGATCCTACGAGCAGTACGTC. Amino acid sequence: CASSPSGGSYEQYV.

This clonotype occurred a few times. This chain's CDR3 is CASSLGRAGTSLEQYF. For the CDR3, the DNA is TGTGCCAGCAGCTTAGGGAGGGCAGGGACAAGTCTGGAGCAGTACTTC. V and J are TRBV7-9 and TRBJ2-7; D is perhaps TRBD1 or TRBD2 (6 bases each). This CDR3 contains 16 residues. Trimming cost V 1 base and J 7 bases, with 20 bases left between them. Germline CDR1 is SEHNR and CDR2 is FQNEAQ (reference sequence).

In this sample, this clonotype turned up a few times. This chain joins TRBV7-8 and TRBJ2-1; D is perhaps TRBD1 (5 bases). The germline V gene encodes CDR1 SGHVS and CDR2 FQNEAQ. Trimming pared 4 bases from V and 9 bases from J, leaving 13 bases between. The CDR3 has 13 residues. CDR3 sequence reads: CASSSSGQVEQFF. The CDR3 DNA sequence: TGTGCCAGCAGCTCCTCCGGACAAGTTGAGCAGTTCTTC.